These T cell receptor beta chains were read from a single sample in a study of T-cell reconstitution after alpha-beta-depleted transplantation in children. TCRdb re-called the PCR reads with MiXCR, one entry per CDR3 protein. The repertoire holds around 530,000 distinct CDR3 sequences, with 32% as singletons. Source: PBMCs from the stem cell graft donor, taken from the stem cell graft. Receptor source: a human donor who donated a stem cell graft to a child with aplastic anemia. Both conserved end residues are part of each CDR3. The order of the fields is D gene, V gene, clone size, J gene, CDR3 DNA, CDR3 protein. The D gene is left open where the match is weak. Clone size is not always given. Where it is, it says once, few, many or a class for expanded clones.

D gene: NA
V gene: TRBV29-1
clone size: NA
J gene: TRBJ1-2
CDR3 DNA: TGCAGCGCCGAGGGGAAGGAAGGTCTCCGCTATGGCTACACCTTC
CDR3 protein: CSAEGKEGLRYGYTF

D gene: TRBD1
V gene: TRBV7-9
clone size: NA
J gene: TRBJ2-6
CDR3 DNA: TGTGCCAGCAGGACGGGACAGAGCTCTGGGGCCAACGTCCTGACTTTC
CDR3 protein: CASRTGQSSGANVLTF

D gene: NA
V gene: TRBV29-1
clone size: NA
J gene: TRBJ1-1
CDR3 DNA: TGCAGCGTTGTTGGACTGGGGGCGAACACTGAAGCTTTCTTT
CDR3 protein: CSVVGLGANTEAFF

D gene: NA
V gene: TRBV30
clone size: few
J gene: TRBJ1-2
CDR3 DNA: TGTGCCTGGAGTGGCTCCAGGGTCCAATGCACCTTC
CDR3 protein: CAWSGSRVQCTF

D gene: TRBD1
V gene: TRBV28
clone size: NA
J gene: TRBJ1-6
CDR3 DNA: TGTGCCAGCAGTCTGAGCCCCGGGACAGGGGAGATCGATTCACCCCTCCACTTT
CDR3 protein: CASSLSPGTGEIDSPLHF

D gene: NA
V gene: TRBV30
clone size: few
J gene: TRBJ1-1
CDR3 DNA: TGTGCCTGGAGTCGGACAGTTGAAGCTTTCTTT
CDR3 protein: CAWSRTVEAFF

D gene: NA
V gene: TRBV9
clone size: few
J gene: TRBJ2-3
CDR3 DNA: TGTGCCAGCAGCGCGGGAGAGGCAGATACGCAGTATTTT
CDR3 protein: CASSAGEADTQYF

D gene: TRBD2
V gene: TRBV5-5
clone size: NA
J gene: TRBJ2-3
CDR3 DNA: TGTGCCAGCAGCGTCCGACCCCGACTAGCGGAAGGTCCAGATACGCAGTATTTT
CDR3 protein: CASSVRPRLAEGPDTQYF

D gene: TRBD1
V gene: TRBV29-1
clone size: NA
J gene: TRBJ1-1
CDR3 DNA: TGCAGCGTTGAAGCTAGGACAGGGTGGACTGAAGCTTTCTTT
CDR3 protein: CSVEARTGWTEAFF

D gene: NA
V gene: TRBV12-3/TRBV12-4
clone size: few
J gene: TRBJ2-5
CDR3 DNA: TGTGCCAGCAGTTTAATTCCTGCGGGCCCAGAGACCCAGTACTTC
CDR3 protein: CASSLIPAGPETQYF

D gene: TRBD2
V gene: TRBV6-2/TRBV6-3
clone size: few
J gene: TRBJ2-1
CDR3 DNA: TGTGCCAGCAGTTACGTAGCGGGAGGGCTGATCAATGAGCAGTTCTTC
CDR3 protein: CASSYVAGGLINEQFF

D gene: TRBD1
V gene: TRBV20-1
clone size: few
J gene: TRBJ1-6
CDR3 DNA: TGCAGTGCTAGAGACAGGGAGGGGGCTAATTCACCCCTCCACTTT
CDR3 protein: CSARDREGANSPLHF

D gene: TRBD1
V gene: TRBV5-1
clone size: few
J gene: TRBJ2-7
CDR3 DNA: TGCGCCAGCAGCCGGATCGGGACAGGGAATATCTACGAGCAGTACTTC
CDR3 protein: CASSRIGTGNIYEQYF

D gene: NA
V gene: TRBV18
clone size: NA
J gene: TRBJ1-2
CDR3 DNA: TGTGCCAGCTCACCCCTCGGGACGGCTACTAACTATGGCTACACCTTC
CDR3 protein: CASSPLGTATNYGYTF

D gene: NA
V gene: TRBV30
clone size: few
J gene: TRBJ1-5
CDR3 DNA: TGTGCCTGGAGTGTAGTCGGACAGAGCAATCAGCCCCAGCATTTT
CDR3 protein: CAWSVVGQSNQPQHF

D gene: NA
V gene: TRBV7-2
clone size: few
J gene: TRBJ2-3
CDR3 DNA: TGTGCCAGCAGCCCCCTGCGAAATACGCAGTATTTT
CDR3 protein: CASSPLRNTQYF

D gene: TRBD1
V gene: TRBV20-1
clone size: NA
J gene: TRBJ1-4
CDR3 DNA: TGCAGTGCTAGGGGACAGGGAGTTGAAAAACTGTTTTTT
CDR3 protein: CSARGQGVEKLFF

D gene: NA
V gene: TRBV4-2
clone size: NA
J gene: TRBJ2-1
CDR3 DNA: TGTGCCAGCAGCCAAGATCGGGGAGCCCAGCACTACAATGAGCAGTTCTTC
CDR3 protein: CASSQDRGAQHYNEQFF

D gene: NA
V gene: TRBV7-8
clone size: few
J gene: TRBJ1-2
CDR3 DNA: TGTGCCAGCAGCTCGGACAGAAGTTCCTATGGCTACACCTTC
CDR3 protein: CASSSDRSSYGYTF

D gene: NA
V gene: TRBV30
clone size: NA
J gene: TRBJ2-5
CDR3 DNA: TGTGCCTGGAGTGTAGGGGGTTTTAGTTTGGAGACCCAGTACTTC
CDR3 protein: CAWSVGGFSLETQYF

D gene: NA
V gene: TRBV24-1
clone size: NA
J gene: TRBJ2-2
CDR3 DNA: TGTGCCACCAGTATTTCTCGGAACACCGGGGAGCTGTTTTTT
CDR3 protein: CATSISRNTGELFF

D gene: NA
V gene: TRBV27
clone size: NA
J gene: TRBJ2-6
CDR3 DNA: TGTGCCAGCAGTCCTCAATCCCCTGGGGCCAACGTCCTGACTTTC
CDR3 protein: CASSPQSPGANVLTF

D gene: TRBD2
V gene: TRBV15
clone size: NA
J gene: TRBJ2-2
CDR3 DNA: TGTGCCACCAGCAGAGGAGCGGGAGGGAGGACCGGGGAGCTGTTTTTT
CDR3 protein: CATSRGAGGRTGELFF

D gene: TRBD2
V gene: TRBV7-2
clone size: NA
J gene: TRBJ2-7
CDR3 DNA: TGTGCCAGCAGCTCGCCACTAGCGGGGGTCTACGAGCAGTACTTC
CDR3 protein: CASSSPLAGVYEQYF

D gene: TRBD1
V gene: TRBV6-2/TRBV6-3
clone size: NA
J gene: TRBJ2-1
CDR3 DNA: TGTGCCAGCAGACCAGGCGGACAGGGGTGGGCAATGGTTGAGCAGTTCTTC
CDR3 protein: CASRPGGQGWAMVEQFF

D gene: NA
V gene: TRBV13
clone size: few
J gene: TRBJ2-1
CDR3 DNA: TGTGCCAGCAGCTTAGAAGGCCAGGGCGCTGAGCAGTTCTTC
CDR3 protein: CASSLEGQGAEQFF

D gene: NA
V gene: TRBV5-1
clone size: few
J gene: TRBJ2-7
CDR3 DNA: TGCGCCAGCAGCTTTGGTGGGCCCGACTACGAGCAGTACTTC
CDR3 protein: CASSFGGPDYEQYF

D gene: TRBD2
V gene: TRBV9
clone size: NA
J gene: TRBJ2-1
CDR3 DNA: TGTGCCAGCAGCGTAGAATTAACGGGAGGTAGCGAGCAGTTCTTC
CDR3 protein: CASSVELTGGSEQFF

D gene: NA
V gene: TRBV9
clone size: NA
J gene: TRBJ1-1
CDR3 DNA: TGTGCCAGCAGCTCCCGGGACGCCGACATGAACACTGAAGCTTTCTTT
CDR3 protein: CASSSRDADMNTEAFF

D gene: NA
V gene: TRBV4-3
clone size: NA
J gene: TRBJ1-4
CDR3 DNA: TGCGCCAGCAGCCAAGATTTCGGGGCAACTAATGAAAAACTGTTTTTT
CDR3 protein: CASSQDFGATNEKLFF

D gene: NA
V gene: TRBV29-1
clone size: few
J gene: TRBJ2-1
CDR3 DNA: TGTCAAATACGCGGTATTTTTATCGATGAGCAGTTCTTC
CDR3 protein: CQIRGIFIDEQFF

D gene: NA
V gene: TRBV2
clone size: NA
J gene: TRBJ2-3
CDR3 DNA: TGTGCCAGCAAGGTGGGGGTTGCAGATACGCAGTATTTT
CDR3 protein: CASKVGVADTQYF

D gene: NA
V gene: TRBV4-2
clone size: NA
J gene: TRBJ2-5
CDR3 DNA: TGTGCCAGCAGCCAAGATGGTACAGATCAAGAGACCCAGTACTTC
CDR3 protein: CASSQDGTDQETQYF

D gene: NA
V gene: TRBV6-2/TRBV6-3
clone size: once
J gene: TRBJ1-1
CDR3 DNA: TGTGCCAGCAGTCCTCTAGGGGGTCCGAATGAAGCTTTCTTT
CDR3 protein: CASSPLGGPNEAFF

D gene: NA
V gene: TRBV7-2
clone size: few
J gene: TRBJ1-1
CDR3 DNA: TGTGCCAGCAGCCCCGAAGCAGGGTTAACTGAAGCTTTCTTT
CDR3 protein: CASSPEAGLTEAFF

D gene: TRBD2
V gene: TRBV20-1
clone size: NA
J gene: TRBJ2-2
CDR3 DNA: TGCAGTGCGAGTTGGTTGACTTCGTTAGCGGGAGGGAACACCGGGGAGCTGTTTTTT
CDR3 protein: CSASWLTSLAGGNTGELFF

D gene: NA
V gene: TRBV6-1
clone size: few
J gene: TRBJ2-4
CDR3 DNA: TGTGCCAGTGGGGGGATTGAGGACAAAAACATTCAGTACTTC
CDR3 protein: CASGGIEDKNIQYF

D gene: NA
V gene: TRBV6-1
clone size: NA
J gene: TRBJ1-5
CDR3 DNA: TGTGCCAGCAGACGATCCGGTGGGAGCAATCAGCCCCAGCATTTT
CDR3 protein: CASRRSGGSNQPQHF

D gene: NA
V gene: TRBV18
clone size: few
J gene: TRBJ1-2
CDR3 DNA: TGTGCCAGCTCACCTGCGGACCCCACCTATGGCTACACCTTC
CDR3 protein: CASSPADPTYGYTF

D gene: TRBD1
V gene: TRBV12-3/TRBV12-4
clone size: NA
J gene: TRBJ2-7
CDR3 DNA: TGTGCCAGCAGGTATGGGACAGCCTACGAGCAGTACTTC
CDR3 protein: CASRYGTAYEQYF

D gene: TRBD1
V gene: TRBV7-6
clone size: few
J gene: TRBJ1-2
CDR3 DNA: TGTGCCAGCAGTTTCACGGACAGGGGCGGCTACACCTTC
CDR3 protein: CASSFTDRGGYTF

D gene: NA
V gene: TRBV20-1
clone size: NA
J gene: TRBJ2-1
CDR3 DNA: TGCAGTGCTAGAGTTTTGAACGGGAGCTCCTACAATGAGCAGTTCTTC
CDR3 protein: CSARVLNGSSYNEQFF

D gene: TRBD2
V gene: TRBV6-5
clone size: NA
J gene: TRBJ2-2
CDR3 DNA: TGTGCCAGCAGTTACTCGTCCCTAGCGGGGGCGAACACCGGGGAGCTGTTTTTT
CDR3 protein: CASSYSSLAGANTGELFF

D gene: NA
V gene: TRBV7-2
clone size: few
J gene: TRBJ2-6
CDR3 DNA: TGTGCCAGCAGCCTTACAGGGTTAGCTGGGGCCAACGTCCTGACTTTC
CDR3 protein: CASSLTGLAGANVLTF

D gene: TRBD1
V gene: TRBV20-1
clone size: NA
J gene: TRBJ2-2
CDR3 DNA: TGCAGTGCTAGAGAGGACAGGGGCTCAGAAGTCACCGGGGAGCTGTTTTTT
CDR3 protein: CSAREDRGSEVTGELFF

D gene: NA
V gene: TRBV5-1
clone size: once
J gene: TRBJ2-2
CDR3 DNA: TGCGCCAGCAGCTTGAGACGAGACAACACCGGGGAGCTGTTTTTT
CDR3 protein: CASSLRRDNTGELFF

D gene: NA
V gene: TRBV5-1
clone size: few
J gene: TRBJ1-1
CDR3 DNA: TGCGCCAGCAGCCGGTACAGGGAATTGAACACTGAAGCTTTCTTT
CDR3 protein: CASSRYRELNTEAFF

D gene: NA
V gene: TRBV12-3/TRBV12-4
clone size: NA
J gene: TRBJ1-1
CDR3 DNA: TGTGCCAGCAGTCTACAGACAGGGAACACTGAAGCTTTCTTT
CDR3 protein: CASSLQTGNTEAFF

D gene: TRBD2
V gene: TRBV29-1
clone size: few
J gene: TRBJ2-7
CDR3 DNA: TGCAGCGGGCTAGCGGGAGCTTCCTACGAGCAGTACTTC
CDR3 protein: CSGLAGASYEQYF

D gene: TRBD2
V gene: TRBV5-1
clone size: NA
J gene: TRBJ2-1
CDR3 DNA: TGCGCCAGCAGCGGGACTAGCGGATTTTACAATGAGCAGTTCTTC
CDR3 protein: CASSGTSGFYNEQFF

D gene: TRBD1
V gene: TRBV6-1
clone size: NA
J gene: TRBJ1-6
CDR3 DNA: TGTGCCGCTTCGGGACAGGGGGCTGGTAATTCACCCCTCCACTTT
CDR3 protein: CAASGQGAGNSPLHF

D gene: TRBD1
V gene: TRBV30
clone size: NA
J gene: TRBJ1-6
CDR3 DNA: TGTGCCTGGAACCAGGGGGTTAATTCACCCCTCCACTTT
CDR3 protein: CAWNQGVNSPLHF

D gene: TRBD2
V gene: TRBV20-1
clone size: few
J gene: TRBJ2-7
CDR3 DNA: TGCAGTGCTAGAGACGGGAGGACTAGCGTTGACGAGCAGTACTTC
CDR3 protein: CSARDGRTSVDEQYF

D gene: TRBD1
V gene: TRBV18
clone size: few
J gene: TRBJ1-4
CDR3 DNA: TGTGCCAGCTCACCGGGACAGAGTAATGAAAAACTGTTTTTT
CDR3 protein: CASSPGQSNEKLFF

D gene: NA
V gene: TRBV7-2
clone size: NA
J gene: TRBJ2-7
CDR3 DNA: TGTGCCAGCAGCTCCGTCGTCGAGCAGTACTTC
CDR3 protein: CASSSVVEQYF

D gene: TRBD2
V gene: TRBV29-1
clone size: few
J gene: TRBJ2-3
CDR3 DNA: TGCAGCGTTTTCCGTGGACTAGCGGCTTACACAGATACGCAGTATTTT
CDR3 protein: CSVFRGLAAYTDTQYF

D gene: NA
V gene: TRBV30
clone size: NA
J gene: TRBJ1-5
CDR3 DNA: TGTGCCTGGAGTCTGGGGGCGAGCAATCAGCCCCAGCATTTT
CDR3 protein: CAWSLGASNQPQHF

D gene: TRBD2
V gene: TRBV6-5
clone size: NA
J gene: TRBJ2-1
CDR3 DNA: TGTGCCAGCAGTTATAGGACTAGCGGGGGCAATGAGCAGTTCTTC
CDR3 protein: CASSYRTSGGNEQFF

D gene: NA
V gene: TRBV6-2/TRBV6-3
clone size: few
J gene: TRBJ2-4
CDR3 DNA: TGTGCCAGCGCCCCTCTCACCTTAGCCAAAAACATTCAGTACTTC
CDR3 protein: CASAPLTLAKNIQYF

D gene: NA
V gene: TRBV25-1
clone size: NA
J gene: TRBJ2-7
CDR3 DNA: TGTGCCAGCACGTGGGGGGGGGCCTCCTACGAGCAGTACTTC
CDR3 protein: CASTWGGASYEQYF